Listed below are T cell receptor beta chains from one sample, sequenced in a study of T-cell memory formation after mild COVID-19. TCRdb re-called the 5' RACE reads through MiXCR, storing one row per CDR3 protein. The sample shows hundreds of thousands of distinct CDR3 sequences, roughly 20% of them seen only once. The sequencing input was PBMCs or a T cell subset sorted from them (not recorded which). All receptors come from an adult woman who had mild COVID-19 (a few samples of this study predate the infection). Cell type and time point are not known. Each CDR3 is given without its conserved first and last residue. A row's size may be missing; if present it is once, few, many or a size class.

v_call: TRBV7-9
clone_size: NA
cdr3_aa: ASSFLATDTQY

v_call: TRBV7-9
clone_size: NA
cdr3_aa: ASSLGLAGAHYEQY

v_call: TRBV30
clone_size: NA
cdr3_aa: AWSGAVEQY

v_call: TRBV4-3
clone_size: NA
cdr3_aa: ASSQGIQGGSYEQY

v_call: TRBV7-9
clone_size: NA
cdr3_aa: ASSLAYDIPYEQY

v_call: TRBV24-1
clone_size: few
cdr3_aa: ATSDPPMRASAGELF

v_call: TRBV14
clone_size: NA
cdr3_aa: ASSRRLAGDEQF

v_call: TRBV15
clone_size: NA
cdr3_aa: ATSGGLALTYNEQF

v_call: TRBV27
clone_size: few
cdr3_aa: ASSLEGTAGNTIY

v_call: TRBV12-3/TRBV12-4
clone_size: few
cdr3_aa: ASILQGRASTDTQY

v_call: TRBV7-2
clone_size: few
cdr3_aa: ASSPRDAGYT

v_call: TRBV20-1
clone_size: few
cdr3_aa: SARRLDGEQY

v_call: TRBV12-3/TRBV12-4
clone_size: NA
cdr3_aa: ASSLTTPYEQF

v_call: TRBV5-5
clone_size: few
cdr3_aa: ASSGGTVFYNEQF

v_call: TRBV4-1
clone_size: NA
cdr3_aa: ASSQETSILAVKYNEQF

v_call: TRBV24-1
clone_size: NA
cdr3_aa: ATSDPTGTEAF

v_call: TRBV5-6
clone_size: few
cdr3_aa: ASSLGQAFLH

v_call: TRBV10-3
clone_size: NA
cdr3_aa: AISDPRGRTDTQY

v_call: TRBV5-1
clone_size: NA
cdr3_aa: ASSSEYSAF

v_call: TRBV5-4
clone_size: few
cdr3_aa: ASSFRGTGKNSPLH

v_call: TRBV12-3/TRBV12-4
clone_size: NA
cdr3_aa: ASSQPLGGGLYEQY

v_call: TRBV11-2
clone_size: many
cdr3_aa: ASSLDTGELF

v_call: TRBV5-1
clone_size: many
cdr3_aa: ASSPGTGNQPQH

v_call: TRBV21-1
clone_size: NA
cdr3_aa: ASSSGSHGRRETQY

v_call: TRBV4-3
clone_size: few
cdr3_aa: ASSQEVVLGGSGANVLT

v_call: TRBV12-3/TRBV12-4
clone_size: few
cdr3_aa: ASSLYPGRGFDTQY

v_call: TRBV9
clone_size: NA
cdr3_aa: ASSVVDSPYEQY

v_call: TRBV3-1
clone_size: few
cdr3_aa: ASSHSGTSGGGRTDTQY

v_call: TRBV12-3/TRBV12-4
clone_size: few
cdr3_aa: ASNTQGARGQPQH

v_call: TRBV20-1
clone_size: NA
cdr3_aa: SASSLADYNEQF

v_call: TRBV4-3
clone_size: once
cdr3_aa: ASSQDRLAGGNNEQF

v_call: TRBV5-1
clone_size: NA
cdr3_aa: ASSLTAYIYNEQF

v_call: TRBV3-1
clone_size: few
cdr3_aa: ASSQDRGTSGGTDTQY

v_call: TRBV18
clone_size: NA
cdr3_aa: ASSWEGGRGSEAF

v_call: TRBV7-9
clone_size: few
cdr3_aa: ASSNPGWAKQY

v_call: TRBV20-1
clone_size: once
cdr3_aa: SAPLAGGIRELF

v_call: TRBV12-3/TRBV12-4
clone_size: NA
cdr3_aa: ASRSGEQGVGKNIQY

v_call: TRBV6-6
clone_size: NA
cdr3_aa: ASRGVPGQEAEEG

v_call: TRBV10-3
clone_size: NA
cdr3_aa: AIAGVMDTEAF

v_call: TRBV20-1
clone_size: few
cdr3_aa: SARGHIHLMNTEAF